This T cell receptor (beta chain) is drawn from a study of long-term antiretroviral therapy in people with HIV. Researchers ran immunoSEQ v3.0 at survey level. Profiled with immunoSEQ multiplex PCR; TCRdb holds only in-frame clones, not every one. The table lists 15,000 to 20,000 clones, more than 80% of them singletons. The J segment lost 6 bases and the V segment lost 6 bases, leaving 6 bases of the junction unmatched. This CDR3 is built from 14 residues. The V gene's germline CDR1 is LNHDA and CDR2 SQIVND (reference sequence). The chain couples TRBV19 to TRBJ1-4; 8 bases align to TRBD1. Material: unsorted PBMCs, obtained 0.3 years after starting antiretroviral therapy. The TCR originated in a man between 18 and 35 years old with HIV. The CDR3 is CASRRQGLDEKLFF. In nucleotides, the CDR3 is TGTGCCAGTAGGCGACAGGGGCTTGATGAAAAACTGTTTTTT.